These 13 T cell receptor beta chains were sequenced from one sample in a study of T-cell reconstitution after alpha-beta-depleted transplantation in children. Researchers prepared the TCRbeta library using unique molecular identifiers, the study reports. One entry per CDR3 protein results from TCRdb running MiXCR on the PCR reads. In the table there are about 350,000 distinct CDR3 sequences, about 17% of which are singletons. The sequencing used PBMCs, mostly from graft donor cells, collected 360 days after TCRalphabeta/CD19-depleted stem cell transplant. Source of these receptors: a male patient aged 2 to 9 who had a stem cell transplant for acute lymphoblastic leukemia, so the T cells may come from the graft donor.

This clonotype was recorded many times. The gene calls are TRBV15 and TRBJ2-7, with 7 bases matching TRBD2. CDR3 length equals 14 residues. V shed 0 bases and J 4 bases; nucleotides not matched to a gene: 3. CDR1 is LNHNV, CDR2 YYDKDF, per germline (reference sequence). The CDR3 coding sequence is TGTGCCACCAGCAGAGAGCTCGGGAGGTACGAGCAGTACTTC. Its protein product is CATSRELGRYEQYF.

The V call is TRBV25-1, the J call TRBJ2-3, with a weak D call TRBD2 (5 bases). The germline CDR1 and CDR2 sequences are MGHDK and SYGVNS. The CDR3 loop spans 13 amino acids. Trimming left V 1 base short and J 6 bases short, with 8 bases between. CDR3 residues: CASSEFTRDTQYF. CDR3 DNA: TGTGCCAGCAGTGAATTTACTAGGGATACGCAGTATTTT.

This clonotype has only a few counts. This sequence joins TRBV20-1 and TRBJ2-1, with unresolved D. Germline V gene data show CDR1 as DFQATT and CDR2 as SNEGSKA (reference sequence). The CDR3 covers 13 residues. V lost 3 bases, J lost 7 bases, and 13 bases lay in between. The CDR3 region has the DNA TGCAGTGCTAGGATCCCGGCTCGAAATGAGCAGTTCTTC. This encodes CSARIPARNEQFF.

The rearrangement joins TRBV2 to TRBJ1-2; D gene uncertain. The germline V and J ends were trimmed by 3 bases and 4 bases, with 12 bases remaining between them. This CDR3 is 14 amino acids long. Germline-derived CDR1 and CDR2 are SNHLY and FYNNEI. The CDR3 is CASSDPAPGYGYTF. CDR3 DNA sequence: TGTGCCAGCAGTGACCCTGCGCCTGGCTATGGCTACACCTTC.

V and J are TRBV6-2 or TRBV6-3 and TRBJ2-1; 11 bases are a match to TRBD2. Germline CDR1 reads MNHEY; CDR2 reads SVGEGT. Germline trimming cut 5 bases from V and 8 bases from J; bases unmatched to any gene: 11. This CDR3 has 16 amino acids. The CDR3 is CASSMSTSGNYHEQFF. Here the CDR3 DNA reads TGTGCCAGCAGTATGTCGACTAGCGGGAATTACCATGAGCAGTTCTTC.

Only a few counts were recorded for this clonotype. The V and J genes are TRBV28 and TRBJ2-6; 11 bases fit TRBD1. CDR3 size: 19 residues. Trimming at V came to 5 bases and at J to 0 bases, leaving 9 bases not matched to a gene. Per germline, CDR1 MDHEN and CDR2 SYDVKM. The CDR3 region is CASSPYGTGGTSGANVLTF. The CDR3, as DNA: TGTGCCAGCAGTCCATATGGGACAGGGGGAACCTCTGGGGCCAACGTCCTGACTTTC.

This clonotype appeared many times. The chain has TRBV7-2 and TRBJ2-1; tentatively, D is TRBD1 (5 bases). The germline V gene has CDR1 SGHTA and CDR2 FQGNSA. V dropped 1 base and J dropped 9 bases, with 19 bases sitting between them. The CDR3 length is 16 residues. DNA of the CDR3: TGTGCCAGCAGCTTAGTGGGCGCAGGGAATGTTGGTGAGCAGTTCTTC. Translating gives CASSLVGAGNVGEQFF.

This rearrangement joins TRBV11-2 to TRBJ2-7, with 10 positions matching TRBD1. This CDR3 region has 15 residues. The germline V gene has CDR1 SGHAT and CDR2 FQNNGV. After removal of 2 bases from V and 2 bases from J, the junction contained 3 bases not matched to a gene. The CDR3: CASSLRDRGAYEQYF. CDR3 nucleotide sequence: TGTGCCAGCAGCTTACGGGACAGGGGCGCCTACGAGCAGTACTTC.

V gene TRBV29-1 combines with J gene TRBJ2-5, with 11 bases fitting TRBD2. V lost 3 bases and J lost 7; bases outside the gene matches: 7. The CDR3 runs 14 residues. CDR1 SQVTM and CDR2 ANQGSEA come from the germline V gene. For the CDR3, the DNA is TGCAGCGTTGAGGAACTAGCGGGAGAGGCGACCCAGTACTTC. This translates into CSVEELAGEATQYF. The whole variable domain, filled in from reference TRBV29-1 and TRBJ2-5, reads SAVISQKPSRDICQRGTSLTIQCQVDSQVTMMFWYRQQPGQSLTLIATANQGSEATYESGFVIDKFPISRPNLTFSTLTVSNMSPEDSSIYLCSVEELAGEATQYFGPGTRLLVL.

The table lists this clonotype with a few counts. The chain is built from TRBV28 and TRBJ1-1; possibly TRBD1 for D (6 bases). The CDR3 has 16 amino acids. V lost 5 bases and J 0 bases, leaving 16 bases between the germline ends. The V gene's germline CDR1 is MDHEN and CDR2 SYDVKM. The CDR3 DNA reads TGTGCCAGCAGTGGTGCTAGACAGGCCATGAACACTGAAGCTTTCTTT. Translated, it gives CASSGARQAMNTEAFF.

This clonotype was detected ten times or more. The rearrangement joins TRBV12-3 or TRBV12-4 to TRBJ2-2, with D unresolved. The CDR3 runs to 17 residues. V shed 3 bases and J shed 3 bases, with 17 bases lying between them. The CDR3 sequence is CASSFFVGRAYTGELFF. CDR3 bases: TGTGCCAGCAGTTTCTTCGTCGGGCGCGCGTACACCGGGGAGCTGTTTTTT.

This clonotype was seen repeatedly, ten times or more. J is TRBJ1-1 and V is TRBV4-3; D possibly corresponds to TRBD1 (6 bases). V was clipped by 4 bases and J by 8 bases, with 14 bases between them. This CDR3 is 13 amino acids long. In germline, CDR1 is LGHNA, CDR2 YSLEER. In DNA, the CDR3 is TGCGCCAGCAGCCGCAGGGGCGACCAGGAAGCTTTCTTT. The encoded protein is CASSRRGDQEAFF.

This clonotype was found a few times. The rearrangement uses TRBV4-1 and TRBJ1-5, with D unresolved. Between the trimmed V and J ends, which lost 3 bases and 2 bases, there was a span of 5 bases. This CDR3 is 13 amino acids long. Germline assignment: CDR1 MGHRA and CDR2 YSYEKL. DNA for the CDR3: TGCGCCAGCAGCCAGTCACGCAATCAGCCCCAGCATTTT. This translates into CASSQSRNQPQHF.